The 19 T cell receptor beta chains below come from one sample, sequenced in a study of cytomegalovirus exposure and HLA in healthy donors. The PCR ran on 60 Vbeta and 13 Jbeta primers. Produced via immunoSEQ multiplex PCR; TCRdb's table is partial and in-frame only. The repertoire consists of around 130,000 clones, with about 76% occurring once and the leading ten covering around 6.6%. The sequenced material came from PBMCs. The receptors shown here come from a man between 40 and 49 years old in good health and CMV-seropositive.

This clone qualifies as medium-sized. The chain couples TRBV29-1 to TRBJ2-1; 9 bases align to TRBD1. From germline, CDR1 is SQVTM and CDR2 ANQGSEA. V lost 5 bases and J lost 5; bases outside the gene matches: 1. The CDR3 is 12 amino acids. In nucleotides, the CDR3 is TGCAGCGTTCGGGACAGGGACAATGAGCAGTTCTTC. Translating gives CSVRDRDNEQFF.

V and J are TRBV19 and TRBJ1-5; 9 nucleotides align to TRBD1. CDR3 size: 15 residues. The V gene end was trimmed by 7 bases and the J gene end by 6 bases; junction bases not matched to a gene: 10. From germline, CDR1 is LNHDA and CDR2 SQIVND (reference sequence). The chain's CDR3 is CASTLDRGLSQPQHF. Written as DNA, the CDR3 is TGTGCCAGTACCCTGGACAGGGGACTCAGTCAGCCCCAGCATTTT.

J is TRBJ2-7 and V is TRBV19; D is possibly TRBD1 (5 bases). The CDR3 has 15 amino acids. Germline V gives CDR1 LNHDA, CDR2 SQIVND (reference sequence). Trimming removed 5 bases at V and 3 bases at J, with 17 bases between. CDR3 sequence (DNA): TGTGCCAGTAGTCCAACAGGTTGGGTTGACTACGAGCAGTACTTC. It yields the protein CASSPTGWVDYEQYF.

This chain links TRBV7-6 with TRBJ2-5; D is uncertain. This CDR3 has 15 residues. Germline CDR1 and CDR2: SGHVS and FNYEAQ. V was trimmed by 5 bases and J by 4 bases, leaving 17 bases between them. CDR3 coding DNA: TGTGCCAGCAGCCCCCAACCGGGTACCAGAGAGACCCAGTACTTC. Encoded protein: CASSPQPGTRETQYF.

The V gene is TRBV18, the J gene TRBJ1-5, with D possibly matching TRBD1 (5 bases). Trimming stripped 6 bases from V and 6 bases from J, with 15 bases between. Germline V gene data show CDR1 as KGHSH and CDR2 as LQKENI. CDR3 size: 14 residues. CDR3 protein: CASSRGEAGQPQHF. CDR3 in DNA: TGTGCCAGCTCCCGGGGGGAGGCGGGTCAGCCCCAGCATTTT.

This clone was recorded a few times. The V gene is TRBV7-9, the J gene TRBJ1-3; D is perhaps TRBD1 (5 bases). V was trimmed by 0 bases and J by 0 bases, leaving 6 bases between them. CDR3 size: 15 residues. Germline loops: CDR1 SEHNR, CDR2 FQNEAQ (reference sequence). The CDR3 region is CASSLARASGNTIYF. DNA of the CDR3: TGTGCCAGCAGCTTAGCCAGGGCCTCTGGAAACACCATATATTTT.

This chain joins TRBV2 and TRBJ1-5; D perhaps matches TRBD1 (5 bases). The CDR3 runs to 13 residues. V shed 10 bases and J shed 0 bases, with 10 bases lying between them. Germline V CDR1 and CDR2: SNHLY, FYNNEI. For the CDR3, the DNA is TGTGCCACGGGACTCAATAGCAATCAGCCCCAGCATTTT. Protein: CATGLNSNQPQHF.

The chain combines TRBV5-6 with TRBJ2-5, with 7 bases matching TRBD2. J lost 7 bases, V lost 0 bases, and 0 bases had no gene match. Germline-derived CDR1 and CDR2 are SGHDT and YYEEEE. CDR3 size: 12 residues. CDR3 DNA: TGTGCCAGCAGCTTGGGACTAGCGACCCAGTACTTC. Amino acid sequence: CASSLGLATQYF. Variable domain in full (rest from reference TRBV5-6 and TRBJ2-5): DAGVTQSPTHLIKTRGQQVTLRCSPKSGHDTVSWYQQALGQGPQFIFQYYEEEERQRGNFPDRFSGHQFPNYSSELNVNALLLGDSALYLCASSLGLATQYFGPGTRLLVL.

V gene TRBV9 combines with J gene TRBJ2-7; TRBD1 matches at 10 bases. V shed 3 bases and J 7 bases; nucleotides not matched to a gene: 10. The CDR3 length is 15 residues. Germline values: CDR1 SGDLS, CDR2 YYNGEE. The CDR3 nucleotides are TGTGCCAGCAGCGAGTCCGGGACAGGGGATGAAGAGCAGTACTTC. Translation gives CASSESGTGDEEQYF.

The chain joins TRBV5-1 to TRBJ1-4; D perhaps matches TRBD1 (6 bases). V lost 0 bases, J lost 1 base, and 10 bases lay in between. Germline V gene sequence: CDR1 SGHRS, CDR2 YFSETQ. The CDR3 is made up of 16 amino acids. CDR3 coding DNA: TGCGCCAGCAGCTTGGTAGGCAGGGGAACTAATGAAAAACTGTTTTTT. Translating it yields CASSLVGRGTNEKLFF.

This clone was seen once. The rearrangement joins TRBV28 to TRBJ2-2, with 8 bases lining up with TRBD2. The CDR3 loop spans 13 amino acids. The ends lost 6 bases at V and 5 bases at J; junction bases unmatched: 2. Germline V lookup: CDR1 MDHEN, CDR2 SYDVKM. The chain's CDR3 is CASRSGGTGELFF. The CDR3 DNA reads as TGTGCCAGCAGGTCGGGGGGGACCGGGGAGCTGTTTTTT.

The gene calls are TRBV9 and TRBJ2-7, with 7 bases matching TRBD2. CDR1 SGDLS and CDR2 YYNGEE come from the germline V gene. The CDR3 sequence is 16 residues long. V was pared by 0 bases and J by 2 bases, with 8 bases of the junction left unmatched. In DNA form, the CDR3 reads TGTGCCAGCAGCGTAGGGAGCCAGCGGGGCACCTACGAGCAGTACTTC. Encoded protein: CASSVGSQRGTYEQYF.

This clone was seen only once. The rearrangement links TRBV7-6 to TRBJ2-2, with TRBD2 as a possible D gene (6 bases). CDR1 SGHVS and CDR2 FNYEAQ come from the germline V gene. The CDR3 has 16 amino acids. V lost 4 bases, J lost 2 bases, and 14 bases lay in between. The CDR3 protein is CASSSGGTVNTGELFF. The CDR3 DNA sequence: TGTGCCAGCAGCTCTGGCGGGACGGTTAACACCGGGGAGCTGTTTTTT.

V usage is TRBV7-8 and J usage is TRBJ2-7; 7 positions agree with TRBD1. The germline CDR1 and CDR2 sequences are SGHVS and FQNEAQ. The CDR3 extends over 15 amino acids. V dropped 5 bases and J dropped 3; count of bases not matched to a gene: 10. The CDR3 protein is CASSLGPGQLYEQYF. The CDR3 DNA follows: TGTGCCAGCAGCCTAGGCCCGGGACAGCTCTACGAGCAGTACTTC.

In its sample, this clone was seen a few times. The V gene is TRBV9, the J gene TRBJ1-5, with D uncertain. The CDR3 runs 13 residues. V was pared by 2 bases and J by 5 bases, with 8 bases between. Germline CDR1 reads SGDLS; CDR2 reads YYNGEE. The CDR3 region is CASSVRVDQPQHF. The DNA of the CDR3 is TGTGCCAGCAGCGTCCGGGTAGATCAGCCCCAGCATTTT.

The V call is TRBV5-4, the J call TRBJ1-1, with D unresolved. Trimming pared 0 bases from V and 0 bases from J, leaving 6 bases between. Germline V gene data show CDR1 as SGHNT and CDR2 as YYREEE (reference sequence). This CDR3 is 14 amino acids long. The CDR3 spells CASSLVEMNTEAFF. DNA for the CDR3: TGTGCCAGCAGCTTGGTAGAGATGAACACTGAAGCTTTCTTT.

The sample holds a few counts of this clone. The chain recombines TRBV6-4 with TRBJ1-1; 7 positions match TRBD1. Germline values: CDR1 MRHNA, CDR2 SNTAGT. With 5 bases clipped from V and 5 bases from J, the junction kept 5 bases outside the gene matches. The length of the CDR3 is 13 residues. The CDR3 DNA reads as TGTGCCAGCAGTATGACAGGGATTACTGAAGCTTTCTTT. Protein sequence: CASSMTGITEAFF.

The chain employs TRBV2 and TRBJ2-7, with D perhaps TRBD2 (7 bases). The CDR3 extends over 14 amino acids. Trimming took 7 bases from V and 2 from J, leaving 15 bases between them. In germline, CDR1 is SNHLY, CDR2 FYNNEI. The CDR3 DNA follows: TGTGCCAGCAAGGGGGGGCTCTCTCCCTACGAGCAGTACTTC. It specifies CASKGGLSPYEQYF.

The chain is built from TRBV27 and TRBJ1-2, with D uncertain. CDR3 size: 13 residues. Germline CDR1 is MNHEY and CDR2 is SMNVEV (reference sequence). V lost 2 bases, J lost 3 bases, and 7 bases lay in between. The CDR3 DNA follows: TGTGCCAGCAGTTTAAACGGTGACTATGGCTACACCTTC. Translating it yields CASSLNGDYGYTF.